These T cell receptor beta chains were read from a single sample in a study of T-cell reconstitution after alpha-beta-depleted transplantation in children. TCRdb analysed the PCR reads with MiXCR anew, one entry per CDR3 protein. The repertoire consists of roughly 590,000 distinct CDR3 sequences, with 16% occurring once and the leading ten covering under 1.2%. Source: PBMCs from the stem cell graft donor, taken from the stem cell graft. The receptor set was obtained from a human donor who donated a stem cell graft to a child with acute myeloid leukemia. Each CDR3 is given with its conserved first and last residue. The D gene is left open where the match is weak. Some rows mark clone size as missing; the rest say once, few, many or name a class of expanded clone.

j_gene	d_gene	abundance	v_gene	CDR3nt	CDR3aa
TRBJ2-1	TRBD2	many	TRBV11-2	TGTGCCAGCAGCTTAGGACGCGGGGGGTCTAGCTCCTACAATGAGCAGTTCTTC	CASSLGRGGSSSYNEQFF
TRBJ1-2	-	many	TRBV12-3/TRBV12-4	TGTGCCAGCAGTTTTCCCGACGGGAGGGGCTACACCTTC	CASSFPDGRGYTF
TRBJ2-5	-	many	TRBV7-2	TGTGCCAGCAGCTTAGCAGGTTGGGGGGAGACCCAGTACTTC	CASSLAGWGETQYF
TRBJ2-3	-	few	TRBV25-1	TGTGCCAGCAGTGAATATTTCCTTGGAGCGAGGGGGGGGCCCACAGATACGCAGTATTTT	CASSEYFLGARGGPTDTQYF
TRBJ2-7	-	-	TRBV20-1	TGCAGTGCTAGGCCTTCTAGAGGCCCCTACGAGCAGTACTTC	CSARPSRGPYEQYF
TRBJ1-5	TRBD1	many	TRBV6-5	TGTGCCAGCAGTTACAGGCCCACCGGGACAGGGAGTCAGCCCCAGCATTTT	CASSYRPTGTGSQPQHF
TRBJ2-4	-	few	TRBV24-1	TGTGCCACCAGTCTCACAGGGTCGAGAAACATTCAGTACTTC	CATSLTGSRNIQYF
TRBJ2-1	TRBD2	many	TRBV6-6	TGTGCCAGCAGTTACACGGGGACTACTTCTTCGTTCTTC	CASSYTGTTSSFF
TRBJ2-5	-	many	TRBV20-1	TGCAGTGCTAGGAAATCTAACCGAGATAGCGAGACCCAGTACTTC	CSARKSNRDSETQYF
TRBJ1-5	-	once	TRBV7-8	TGTGCCAGCAGCCAACTGACCCGTCGAGGCAATCAGCCCCAGCATTTT	CASSQLTRRGNQPQHF
TRBJ1-2	-	few	TRBV24-1	TGTGCCACCAGTGATTTGCTATCGGTGGGGAACTATGGCTACACCTTC	CATSDLLSVGNYGYTF
TRBJ2-3	TRBD2	-	TRBV20-1	TGCAGTGCTACGCCCCTAGCGGAAGGGGCAGATACGCAGTATTTT	CSATPLAEGADTQYF
TRBJ2-5	TRBD2	many	TRBV20-1	TGCAGTGCTAGAGCCCCGGGACTAGCGGGGACCGAGACCCAGTACTTC	CSARAPGLAGTETQYF
TRBJ1-1	TRBD1	-	TRBV6-5	TGTGCCAGCAGTTATCCGGGACAGGGGAACACTGAAGCTTTCTTT	CASSYPGQGNTEAFF
TRBJ2-2	-	-	TRBV7-9	TGTGCCAGCAGCTCCGACTCCGGGGAGCTGTTTTTT	CASSSDSGELFF
TRBJ2-4	-	many	TRBV29-1	TGCAGCGTGGGAGCACCCGAGGCCAAAAACATTCAGTACTTC	CSVGAPEAKNIQYF
TRBJ2-1	-	-	TRBV6-5	TGTGCCAGCAGTTACCAGACGAGCTCCTACAATGAGCAGTTCTTC	CASSYQTSSYNEQFF
TRBJ2-5	TRBD2	many	TRBV20-1	TGCAGTGCCAGGGGGACTAGCGGGGGGGCCAGAGAGACCCAGTACTTC	CSARGTSGGARETQYF
TRBJ2-7	TRBD1	few	TRBV4-3	TGCGCCAGCAGCCAAGCCGGCGGACAGGGTTTGCACGAGCAGTACTTC	CASSQAGGQGLHEQYF
TRBJ2-2	-	few	TRBV20-1	TGCAGTGCTAGAGATCAGGGGGGTTTGGACACCGGGGAGCTGTTTTTT	CSARDQGGLDTGELFF
TRBJ1-5	-	few	TRBV15	TGTGCCACCAGCATAATACAGGCACCCGTCGATCAGCCCCAGCATTTT	CATSIIQAPVDQPQHF
TRBJ1-1	-	-	TRBV12-3/TRBV12-4	TGTGCCCTTCGAGAGGGTTGGGACACTGAAGCTTTCTTT	CALREGWDTEAFF
TRBJ2-1	-	-	TRBV5-1	TGCGCCAGCAGCTTGGCCGGGGGGCGGCAAAATGAGCAGTTCTTC	CASSLAGGRQNEQFF
TRBJ2-3	-	-	TRBV21-1	TGTGCCAGCAGCAGTGGGACAGGGTGTGGGGATACGCAGTATTTT	CASSSGTGCGDTQYF
TRBJ2-3	TRBD2	-	TRBV28	TGTGCCAGCCGGGGGGGCTCGCCGTCTAATACGCAGTATTTT	CASRGGSPSNTQYF
TRBJ1-5	TRBD1	-	TRBV2	TGTGCCAGCAGTAAAGGGGGGACAGCAGTGGGTCAGCCCCAGCATTTT	CASSKGGTAVGQPQHF
TRBJ2-5	TRBD2	many	TRBV20-1	TGCAGTGCTAGCGGGGGGGAGACCCAGTACTTC	CSASGGETQYF
TRBJ1-1	-	many	TRBV20-1	TGCAGTGCTTCACCCCGGACGGTCATGAACACTGAAGCTTTCTTT	CSASPRTVMNTEAFF
TRBJ2-3	TRBD1	-	TRBV9	TGTGCCAGCAGCGGGTACAGGGGGAGGACAGATACGCAGTATTTT	CASSGYRGRTDTQYF
TRBJ2-1	-	few	TRBV6-5	TGTGCCAGCAGTTACTCGAATGGGGCCAATGAGCAGTTCTTC	CASSYSNGANEQFF
TRBJ1-4	-	many	TRBV20-1	TGCAGTGCGGCAGGCTATAATGAAAAACTGTTTTTT	CSAAGYNEKLFF
TRBJ2-2	-	few	TRBV10-3	TGTGCCATCATGACCCACGACGGGAACACCGGGGAGCTGTTTTTT	CAIMTHDGNTGELFF
TRBJ2-5	TRBD1	few	TRBV25-1	TGTGCCAGCAGTGACCTGGGACAGGGAGAAGAGACCCAGTACTTC	CASSDLGQGEETQYF
TRBJ2-2	-	-	TRBV5-1	TGCGCCAGCAGCCAAACAGGTCCCACCGGGGAGCTGTTTTTT	CASSQTGPTGELFF
TRBJ1-1	-	-	TRBV5-1	TGCGCCAGCAGCTGGGAGGGGGTTTTGGAGACTGAAGCTTTCTTT	CASSWEGVLETEAFF
TRBJ2-6	TRBD1	-	TRBV11-2	TGTGCCAGCAGCCTTCCGTTTGGGACAGGGATATCTGGGGCCAACGTCCTGACTTTC	CASSLPFGTGISGANVLTF
TRBJ1-2	-	many	TRBV20-1	TGCAGTGCTAGACCAAACTTCTATGGCTACACCTTC	CSARPNFYGYTF
TRBJ2-1	TRBD2	many	TRBV7-9	TGTGCCAGCAGCCTCGCACTAGCGGGGGACCATGAGCAGTTCTTC	CASSLALAGDHEQFF
TRBJ1-2	-	many	TRBV4-2	TGTGCCAGCAGCCCAGAGGATGGGGCAAACTATGGCTACACCTTC	CASSPEDGANYGYTF
TRBJ2-7	TRBD1	few	TRBV30	TGTGCCTGGAGTGAGGACAGGTCCTACGAGCAGTACTTC	CAWSEDRSYEQYF
TRBJ2-3	-	many	TRBV20-1	TGCAGTGCTCCGACCCAGTTTAGGGGGGATACGCAGTATTTT	CSAPTQFRGDTQYF
TRBJ1-2	TRBD1	-	TRBV12-3/TRBV12-4	TGTGCCAGCAGTACCACTCCCCAGGGGGCGGATGGCTACACCTTC	CASSTTPQGADGYTF